The 22 T cell receptor beta chains listed next were all sequenced from one sample in a study of blood T cell repertoires in COVID-19. Repertoires were generated with immunoSEQ multiplex PCR, while TCRdb's copy carries only in-frame clones and drops some. Here the sample spans 150,000 to 200,000 clones, 85% to 90% being singletons. The sample comprised peripheral blood. The source of these receptors is a man younger than 35 with acute or convalescent COVID-19.

The CDR3 spells CASSKRTASGEKETQYF. The CDR3 DNA is TGTGCCAGCAGCAAACGTACCGCTAGCGGGGAAAAAGAGACCCAGTACTTC. The chain uses TRBV7-2 and TRBJ2-5; 9 bases are a match to TRBD2. The CDR3 totals 17 residues. V gave up 5 bases and J gave up 3 bases; unmatched junction bases: 13. CDR1 SGHTA and CDR2 FQGNSA come from the germline V gene.

This chain joins TRBV7-6 and TRBJ2-3, with D possibly being TRBD1 (6 bases). Germline V gene data show CDR1 as SGHVS and CDR2 as FNYEAQ. The CDR3 is 15 amino acids. V was trimmed by 4 bases and J by 3 bases, leaving 14 bases between them. CDR3 DNA sequence: TGTGCCAGCAGCTGGGCAGCAGGGGCAACAGATACGCAGTATTTT. This translates into CASSWAAGATDTQYF.

The V gene is TRBV30, the J gene TRBJ1-2, with 9 bases identical to TRBD1. Germline loops: CDR1 GTSNPN, CDR2 SVGIG (reference sequence). J lost 1 base, V lost 3 bases, and 3 bases had no gene match. CDR3 length: 14 amino acids. CDR3 sequence reads: CAWSPGQGNYGYTF. For the CDR3, the DNA is TGTGCCTGGAGCCCGGGACAGGGTAACTATGGCTACACCTTC.

V gene TRBV6-2 or TRBV6-3 combines with J gene TRBJ2-2, with TRBD2 matching 14 bases. The CDR3 length is 20 residues. J lost 3 bases, V lost 5 bases, and 14 bases had no gene match. Germline CDR1 is MNHEY and CDR2 is SVGEGT. The CDR3 is CASSRRPPTSGGADTGELFF. The DNA for the CDR3 is TGTGCCAGCAGTCGGCGGCCCCCGACTAGCGGGGGGGCGGACACCGGGGAGCTGTTTTTT.

J is TRBJ2-1 and V is TRBV28; possible D gene TRBD2, 6 bases. The CDR3 runs 15 residues. CDR1 and CDR2 (germline): MDHEN, SYDVKM. Deletions cut 4 bases from V and 6 bases from J, with 16 bases between. In nucleotides, the CDR3 is TGTGCCAGCAGTTCTCTGGGGGGTCCATCCAATGAGCAGTTCTTC. Protein sequence: CASSSLGGPSNEQFF.

The chain carries TRBV10-2 and TRBJ1-2; TRBD1 is a possible D gene (5 bases). The CDR3 has 16 amino acids. Germline V lookup: CDR1 WSHSY, CDR2 SAAADI. The V gene lost 0 bases and the J gene lost 6 bases, with 17 bases spanning the gap. DNA of the CDR3: TGCGCCAGCAGTGAGTCGTTAGGCCTGGTAGGGGATGGCTACACCTTC. Translated, it gives CASSESLGLVGDGYTF.

The rearrangement uses TRBV6-5 and TRBJ1-4; possibly TRBD1 for D (5 bases). The CDR3 runs 14 residues. Germline V CDR1 and CDR2: MNHEY, SVGAGI. Trimming removed 6 bases from V and 0 bases from J, with 8 bases in between. The CDR3 region has the DNA TGTGCCAGCAGCCAGACAGCAACTAATGAAAAACTGTTTTTT. This encodes CASSQTATNEKLFF.

The gene calls are TRBV5-1 and TRBJ2-1; TRBD2 agrees at 10 bases. CDR3 length: 16 residues. J gave up 4 bases and V 4 bases, and 8 bases lay outside the gene matches. Germline loops: CDR1 SGHRS, CDR2 YFSETQ. CDR3 region: CASSPSLAGAYNEQFF. CDR3 in DNA: TGCGCCAGCAGCCCATCCCTAGCGGGGGCGTACAATGAGCAGTTCTTC.

The chain employs TRBV10-3 and TRBJ1-6; TRBD1 matches at 8 bases. CDR1 and CDR2 (germline): ENHRY, SYGVKD. This CDR3 spans 16 amino acids. V lost 3 bases and J lost 9; bases outside the gene matches: 10. CDR3 nucleotides: TGTGCCATCAGTGAAAGACAAGACAGGGGATCTTCACCCCTCCACTTT. Translated: CAISERQDRGSSPLHF.

This sequence joins TRBV3-1 (or the pseudogene TRBV3-2) and TRBJ1-4, with a tentative D call TRBD1 (5 bases). The CDR3 totals 14 residues. Germline V gene lookup returns CDR1 LGHDT and CDR2 YNNKEL (reference sequence). Trimming took 1 base from V and 5 from J, leaving 8 bases between them. CDR3 loop: CASSQGQINEKLFF. The CDR3, as DNA: TGTGCCAGCAGCCAAGGACAGATAAATGAAAAACTGTTTTTT.

This clone is a singleton in its sample. The V and J genes are TRBV11-3 and TRBJ1-2, with 7 bases aligning to TRBD1. The CDR3 loop spans 15 amino acids. Germline CDR1 SGHNT, CDR2 YENEEA. Trimming took 4 bases from V and 8 from J; bases not matched to a gene: 13. The CDR3 spells CASSSSGTAQWGYTF. The CDR3 DNA reads TGTGCCAGCAGCTCATCCGGGACAGCGCAGTGGGGCTACACCTTC.

This sequence joins TRBV6-1 and TRBJ2-1; 8 nucleotides match TRBD2. Per the germline V gene, CDR1 is MNHNS and CDR2 is SASEGT. The junction had 9 bases not matched to a gene; V was cut back by 3 bases and J by 2 bases. The CDR3 spans 17 residues. The CDR3 DNA reads as TGTGCCAGCAGTGATTACATGGGACTAGTCACCTACAATGAGCAGTTCTTC. Its translation is CASSDYMGLVTYNEQFF.

This rearrangement joins TRBV2 to TRBJ1-3; the D is unclear. The CDR3 sequence is 16 residues long. Looked up from germline, CDR1 is SNHLY and CDR2 is FYNNEI. Trimming stripped 11 bases from V and 0 bases from J, with 20 bases between. CDR3 nucleotide sequence: TGTGCCGCGTTACGCGGCACTCTGAGCTCTGGAAACACCATATATTTT. This gives the protein CAALRGTLSSGNTIYF.

The rearrangement uses TRBV30 and TRBJ1-6; D is undetermined. CDR3 length: 12 amino acids. Deletions cut 4 bases from V and 10 bases from J, with 11 bases between. Looked up from germline, CDR1 is GTSNPN and CDR2 is SVGIG (reference sequence). The CDR3 nucleotides are TGTGCCTGGAATCGCGGGGTCTCACCCCTCCACTTT. It translates to CAWNRGVSPLHF.

This chain links TRBV5-4 with TRBJ1-6, with 8 positions matching TRBD1. J was trimmed by 2 bases and V by 5 bases; bases with no gene match: 9. Looked up from germline, CDR1 is SGHNT and CDR2 is YYREEE (reference sequence). The CDR3 extends over 17 amino acids. CDR3 residues: CASSYTGGGTYNSPLHF. The CDR3 nucleotides read TGTGCCAGCAGTTATACAGGGGGTGGGACCTATAATTCACCCCTCCACTTT.

The chain links TRBV7-2 to TRBJ2-1, with 7 bases matching TRBD2. J was trimmed by 5 bases and V by 7 bases; bases with no gene match: 8. The V gene's germline CDR1 is SGHTA and CDR2 FQGNSA. This CDR3 region has 14 residues. The DNA of the CDR3 is TGTGCCAGCACTCGACTAGCCACTAACAATGAGCAGTTCTTC. Its translation is CASTRLATNNEQFF.

V is TRBV25-1 and J is TRBJ2-1; 7 bases line up with TRBD2. Germline values: CDR1 MGHDK, CDR2 SYGVNS. The V segment lost 5 bases and the J segment 6 bases; nucleotides outside the gene matches: 13. The CDR3 has 16 residues. CDR3 loop: CASSPSPGLGGNEQFF. DNA of the CDR3: TGTGCCAGCAGTCCATCCCCCGGACTAGGAGGCAATGAGCAGTTCTTC.

This clone was detected only once. This chain links TRBV6-6 with TRBJ1-6, with D perhaps matching TRBD1 (5 bases). CDR1 is MNHNY, CDR2 SVGAGI, per germline (reference sequence). This CDR3 spans 14 amino acids. V gave up 4 bases and J gave up 13 bases, with 17 bases separating them. The CDR3 region is CASSSPGTDYPLHF. DNA of the CDR3: TGTGCCAGCAGTTCTCCCGGGACTGATTACCCCCTCCACTTT.

This clone was seen more than once but under ten times. The chain has TRBV4-1 and TRBJ2-2, with 7 positions matching TRBD2. Unmatched junction bases numbered 8, after V lost 4 bases and J lost 6 bases. Germline CDR1 MGHRA, CDR2 YSYEKL. The CDR3 is made up of 15 amino acids. The CDR3 spells CASSPRSGVAGELFF. The DNA for the CDR3 is TGCGCCAGCAGCCCCAGGAGCGGGGTCGCCGGGGAGCTGTTTTTT.

The chain couples TRBV3-1 (or the pseudogene TRBV3-2) to TRBJ2-2; D call uncertain. The V gene lost 1 base and the J gene lost 6 bases, with 6 bases spanning the gap. The CDR3 has 13 amino acids. Germline V CDR1 and CDR2: LGHDT, YNNKEL (reference sequence). Written as DNA, the CDR3 is TGTGCCAGCAGCCAAGTATTCCCCGGGGAGCTGTTTTTT. It yields the protein CASSQVFPGELFF.

The V call is TRBV7-3, the J call TRBJ2-3, with 10 bases aligning to TRBD2. Trimming took 5 bases from V and 2 from J; bases not matched to a gene: 4. This CDR3 has 15 amino acids. Germline lookup yields CDR1 SGHTA and CDR2 FQGTGA. The CDR3 spells CASSLLAGLTDTQYF. CDR3 in DNA: TGTGCCAGCAGCCTACTAGCGGGGCTCACAGATACGCAGTATTTT. The full variable domain, completed using reference TRBV7-3 and TRBJ2-3, is GAGVSQTPSNKVTEKGKYVELRCDPISGHTALYWYRQSLGQGPEFLIYFQGTGAADDSGLPNDRFFAVRPEGSVSTLKIQRTERGDSAVYLCASSLLAGLTDTQYFGPGTRLTVL.

This sequence joins TRBV9 and TRBJ2-7; TRBD2 matches at 9 bases. This CDR3 has 15 amino acids. With V trimmed by 0 bases and J by 2 bases, 3 bases remained unmatched. Per the germline V gene, CDR1 is SGDLS and CDR2 is YYNGEE. The CDR3 region has the DNA TGTGCCAGCAGCGTAGCGAGCGGGGGGACCTACGAGCAGTACTTC. This gives the protein CASSVASGGTYEQYF.